This T cell receptor beta chain was captured in a study of T cell changes during pregnancy in multiple sclerosis. V was cut by 5 bases and J by 2 bases, with 12 bases left in between. Per the germline V gene, CDR1 is MDHEN and CDR2 is SYDVKM. The CDR3 extends over 14 amino acids. Assay: immunoSEQ multiplex PCR; the TCRdb copy retains only in-frame clones and omits some. The data contain about 120,000 clones, about 90% of them singletons. The material sequenced was peripheral blood, taken in the third trimester of pregnancy. The receptor was isolated from a female donor with multiple sclerosis, enrolled in a pregnancy study. The rearrangement links TRBV28 to TRBJ2-5; D may be TRBD2 (6 bases). CDR3 sequence (DNA): TGTGCCAGCAGTACCCGGGACTTTCAAGAGACCCAGTACTTC. The encoded protein is CASSTRDFQETQYF.